Following are 13 T cell receptor beta chains from one sample sequenced in a study of blood T cell repertoires in COVID-19. The method was immunoSEQ multiplex PCR; TCRdb's version includes in-frame clones alone and lacks a portion of them. The sample consists of fewer than 350,000 clones, roughly 90% of them appearing once. Sequences were obtained from peripheral blood. Receptors were obtained from a woman younger than 45 with COVID-19, enrolled during active disease.

The chain uses TRBV5-5 and TRBJ2-5, with D possibly being TRBD1 (6 bases). This CDR3 has 16 residues. Germline assignment: CDR1 SGHKS and CDR2 YYEKEE (reference sequence). V lost 0 bases and J lost 2, with 14 bases in between. The CDR3 region is CASSLGDTRFQETQYF. The DNA of the CDR3 is TGTGCCAGCAGCTTGGGGGACACGAGATTTCAAGAGACCCAGTACTTC.

The CDR3 loop reads CATSREWDIGTDTQYF. Here the CDR3 DNA reads TGTGCCACCAGCAGAGAGTGGGACATAGGCACAGATACGCAGTATTTT. V and J are TRBV15 and TRBJ2-3, with a weak D call TRBD1 (6 bases). Trimming removed 0 bases from V and 1 base from J, with 11 bases in between. Germline V gives CDR1 LNHNV, CDR2 YYDKDF (reference sequence). There are 16 residues in the CDR3.

The chain links TRBV14 to TRBJ1-5; D gene ambiguous. This CDR3 has 15 amino acids. CDR1 is SGHDN, CDR2 FVKESK, per germline. The V gene lost 3 bases and the J gene lost 4 bases, with 13 bases spanning the gap. The CDR3 spells CASSQLNGGNQPQHF. The DNA of the CDR3 is TGTGCCAGCAGCCAGCTCAACGGAGGAAATCAGCCCCAGCATTTT.

The CDR3 DNA reads as TGTGCCAGCAGTTACTCCCTAGCCGGGCGGGAGACCCAGTACTTC. Protein: CASSYSLAGRETQYF. The chain employs TRBV6-5 and TRBJ2-5, with D tentatively TRBD2 (5 bases). The ends were cut back, 0 bases at V and 5 bases at J, with 13 bases in the middle. Germline CDR1 is MNHEY and CDR2 is SVGAGI. This CDR3 region has 15 residues.

V gene TRBV10-3 combines with J gene TRBJ2-3; 10 bases align to TRBD2. CDR3 length: 14 amino acids. Germline lookup yields CDR1 ENHRY and CDR2 SYGVKD. With V trimmed by 8 bases and J by 6 bases, 8 bases remained unmatched. The CDR3 region has the DNA TGTGCCATCCGGAGCGGGGGGGCACCCGATACGCAGTATTTT. Translating gives CAIRSGGAPDTQYF.

The chain couples TRBV5-6 to TRBJ2-7; weak D call: TRBD1 (6 bases). V was pared by 4 bases and J by 6 bases, with 17 bases between. CDR1 and CDR2 from the germline V gene are SGHDT and YYEEEE. The CDR3 covers 14 residues. The chain's CDR3 is CASSPHPDSAEQYF. The DNA of the CDR3 is TGTGCCAGCAGCCCCCACCCGGACAGTGCCGAGCAGTACTTC.

The CDR3 here is CASSLGTSRYEQYF. The CDR3 DNA reads TGTGCCAGCAGTTTGGGGACTAGCAGGTACGAGCAGTACTTC. The rearrangement joins TRBV27 to TRBJ2-7, with 9 nucleotides matching TRBD2. With V trimmed by 3 bases and J by 4 bases, 4 bases remained unmatched. This CDR3 is 14 amino acids long. The germline gives CDR1 MNHEY, CDR2 SMNVEV (reference sequence).

The chain uses TRBV7-4 and TRBJ1-5, with D perhaps TRBD1 (5 bases). Trimming pared 1 base from V and 6 bases from J, leaving 13 bases between. Germline V gives CDR1 SGHVT, CDR2 SQSDAQ. The CDR3 extends over 15 amino acids. CDR3 in amino acids: CASSLGQGGSQPQHF. The CDR3, as DNA: TGTGCCAGCAGCTTAGGGCAGGGAGGAAGTCAGCCCCAGCATTTT.

The chain couples TRBV5-1 to TRBJ2-3, with 8 positions matching TRBD1. CDR3 length: 15 amino acids. Germline V gene data show CDR1 as SGHRS and CDR2 as YFSETQ. Trimming cost V 0 bases and J 3 bases; bases outside gene matches: 3. The DNA of the CDR3 is TGCGCCAGCAGCTTGGCCGGGACAGGAACAGATACGCAGTATTTT. Translated: CASSLAGTGTDTQYF.

Only a few counts were recorded for this clone. The CDR3 region is CASSLVGGGPYEQYF. The DNA of the CDR3 is TGTGCCAGCAGCTTAGTGGGCGGGGGGCCATACGAGCAGTACTTC. The gene calls are TRBV7-2 and TRBJ2-7, with TRBD2 identical over 8 bases. CDR1 is SGHTA, CDR2 FQGNSA, per germline. V trimming: 1 base; J trimming: 4 bases; junction bases outside the gene matches: 6. The CDR3 has 15 amino acids.

In DNA, the CDR3 is TGTGCCAGCAGCTACATGGGAGGGGCAGATACGCAGTATTTT. The encoded protein is CASSYMGGADTQYF. This chain connects TRBV3-1 (or the pseudogene TRBV3-2) to TRBJ2-3, with 7 bases lining up with TRBD2. J was trimmed by 4 bases and V by 5 bases; bases with no gene match: 6. This CDR3 contains 14 residues. CDR1 LGHDT and CDR2 YNNKEL come from the germline V gene (reference sequence).

The V call is TRBV28, the J call TRBJ1-5; 9 bases fit TRBD1. J gave up 6 bases and V 3 bases, and 3 bases lay outside the gene matches. The CDR3 has 14 amino acids. From germline, CDR1 is MDHEN and CDR2 SYDVKM. DNA for the CDR3: TGTGCCAGCAGTTTTCGGACAGGGGCTCAGCCCCAGCATTTT. Protein sequence: CASSFRTGAQPQHF.

The V gene is TRBV5-6, the J gene TRBJ2-3, with 10 positions matching TRBD1. The CDR3 has 15 residues. J gave up 6 bases and V 2 bases, and 6 bases lay outside the gene matches. The germline V gene encodes CDR1 SGHDT and CDR2 YYEEEE. CDR3 nucleotide sequence: TGTGCCAGCAGCTTTGGGACAGGGGTACCCGATACGCAGTATTTT. It encodes CASSFGTGVPDTQYF.